Below are 29 T cell receptor beta chains sequenced from a single sample in a study of blood T cell repertoires in COVID-19. Using immunoSEQ multiplex PCR, the repertoire was profiled, and TCRdb retains in-frame clones only, with some absent. The sample yields approximately 64,000 clones, over 65% seen once. The sequencing sample was made of peripheral blood. These receptors originate from a woman in her 70s with acute or convalescent COVID-19.

The chain uses TRBV10-3 and TRBJ2-5; the match to TRBD1 covers 10 bases. In germline, CDR1 is ENHRY, CDR2 SYGVKD. The length of the CDR3 is 15 residues. After removal of 7 bases from V and 2 bases from J, the junction contained 7 bases not matched to a gene. The CDR3, as DNA: TGTGCCATCATGAAGGGACAGGGGCCGCAAGAGACCCAGTACTTC. This sequence encodes CAIMKGQGPQETQYF.

V usage is TRBV6-6 and J usage is TRBJ1-2; D is uncertain. Per the germline V gene, CDR1 is MNHNY and CDR2 is SVGAGI (reference sequence). Between the trimmed V and J ends, which lost 4 bases and 0 bases, there was a span of 6 bases. The CDR3 loop spans 13 amino acids. CDR3 amino acids: CASSSGANYGYTF. The CDR3 coding sequence is TGTGCCAGCAGTTCGGGAGCTAACTATGGCTACACCTTC.

The rearrangement links TRBV5-1 to TRBJ1-2, with D unresolved. The germline gives CDR1 SGHRS, CDR2 YFSETQ. V lost 5 bases, J lost 8 bases, and 16 bases lay in between. CDR3 length: 13 residues. CDR3 amino acids: CASSYEGMEGYTF. CDR3 in DNA: TGCGCCAGCAGTTACGAGGGTATGGAGGGCTACACCTTC. The whole variable domain, filled in from reference TRBV5-1 and TRBJ1-2, reads KAGVTQTPRYLIKTRGQQVTLSCSPISGHRSVSWYQQTPGQGLQFLFEYFSETQRNKGNFPGRFSGRQFSNSRSEMNVSTLELGDSALYLCASSYEGMEGYTFGSGTRLTVV.

The genes are TRBV29-1 and TRBJ2-3, with a weak D call TRBD1 (6 bases). V was cut by 7 bases and J by 4 bases, with 12 bases left in between. This CDR3 region has 12 residues. The germline V gene encodes CDR1 SQVTM and CDR2 ANQGSEA. This CDR3 is CSEAQGSDTQYF. The DNA for the CDR3 is TGCAGCGAAGCTCAGGGGTCAGATACGCAGTATTTT.

V is TRBV7-2 and J is TRBJ2-3; TRBD2 is a possible D gene (7 bases). Trimming removed 6 bases at V and 5 bases at J, with 21 bases between. The CDR3 is 16 residues long. Germline V lookup: CDR1 SGHTA, CDR2 FQGNSA. The CDR3: CASSNQAGARGDTQYF. DNA of the CDR3: TGTGCCAGCAGTAACCAGGCGGGGGCCAGGGGAGATACGCAGTATTTT.

V and J are TRBV14 and TRBJ1-2, with D perhaps matching TRBD1 (5 bases). The CDR3 has 18 residues. Per germline, CDR1 SGHDN and CDR2 FVKESK. V lost 4 bases and J lost 3, with 24 bases in between. CDR3 sequence: CASSRNRAGLGSHYGYTF. CDR3 coding DNA: TGTGCCAGCAGCCGAAACCGCGCGGGGCTCGGGAGTCACTATGGCTACACCTTC.

The chain joins TRBV6-5 to TRBJ2-5; D possibly corresponds to TRBD2 (6 bases). Germline loops: CDR1 MNHEY, CDR2 SVGAGI. The V gene lost 7 bases and the J gene lost 3 bases, with 15 bases spanning the gap. The CDR3 runs 14 residues. CDR3 amino acids: CASTAGGVEETQYF. The CDR3 DNA is TGTGCCAGCACAGCGGGTGGAGTCGAAGAGACCCAGTACTTC.

The J gene is TRBJ2-7, the V gene TRBV7-2, with TRBD2 matching 12 bases. This CDR3 is built from 16 residues. Germline V lookup: CDR1 SGHTA, CDR2 FQGNSA. V dropped 4 bases and J dropped 2; count of bases not matched to a gene: 6. The CDR3 region is CASSSGTSGRPYEQYF. For the CDR3, the DNA is TGTGCCAGCAGCTCCGGGACTAGCGGGCGGCCCTACGAGCAGTACTTC. Filled out from reference TRBV7-2 and TRBJ2-7, the complete variable domain reads GAGVSQSPSNKVTEKGKDVELRCDPISGHTALYWYRQSLGQGLEFLIYFQGNSAPDKSGLPSDRFSAERTGGSVSTLTIQRTQQEDSAVYLCASSSGTSGRPYEQYFGPGTRLTVT.

The chain uses TRBV19 and TRBJ1-2; 9 bases are a match to TRBD1. Germline V gene sequence: CDR1 LNHDA, CDR2 SQIVND (reference sequence). The V and J ends lost 7 bases and 4 bases, in that order; junction bases with no gene match: 10. The CDR3 is 15 amino acids. CDR3 region: CASTSNRGRGYGYTF. CDR3 coding DNA: TGTGCCAGTACCAGTAACAGGGGGCGAGGCTATGGCTACACCTTC.

This chain connects TRBV19 to TRBJ1-5, with D perhaps matching TRBD1 (6 bases). Trimming left V 3 bases short and J 6 bases short, with 12 bases between. This CDR3 spans 14 amino acids. CDR1 LNHDA and CDR2 SQIVND come from the germline V gene (reference sequence). The CDR3 loop reads CASSIRTDPQPQHF. DNA for the CDR3: TGTGCCAGTAGTATTAGGACAGACCCTCAGCCCCAGCATTTT.

This sequence joins TRBV27 and TRBJ1-1, with 7 bases lining up with TRBD1. CDR3 size: 17 residues. The V gene end was trimmed by 8 bases and the J gene end by 4 bases; junction bases not matched to a gene: 19. The V gene's germline CDR1 is MNHEY and CDR2 SMNVEV (reference sequence). In nucleotides, the CDR3 is TGTGCCAGCGGGTCGGGGCCCCACAGAGCAGGGGGCACTGAAGCTTTCTTT. It translates to CASGSGPHRAGGTEAFF.

In its sample, this clone was seen many times. V is TRBV5-1 and J is TRBJ2-7; 8 bases align to TRBD1. Losses at the gene ends were 5 bases for V and 3 bases for J; bases not matched to a gene: 7. This CDR3 is built from 14 residues. Germline V gene lookup returns CDR1 SGHRS and CDR2 YFSETQ. This CDR3 is CASSTGQDNYEQYF. The CDR3 DNA reads as TGCGCCAGCAGTACGGGACAGGATAACTACGAGCAGTACTTC.

V usage is TRBV19 and J usage is TRBJ1-1; 7 bases align to TRBD1. CDR1 is LNHDA, CDR2 SQIVND, per germline (reference sequence). This CDR3 region has 13 residues. V lost 5 bases, J lost 4 bases, and 4 bases stayed unmatched. The CDR3 here is CASSAQGSTEAFF. The CDR3 coding sequence is TGTGCCAGTAGTGCACAGGGGAGCACTGAAGCTTTCTTT.

The genes are TRBV19 and TRBJ2-3; 7 nucleotides match TRBD1. J was trimmed by 0 bases and V by 6 bases; bases with no gene match: 3. The germline V gene encodes CDR1 LNHDA and CDR2 SQIVND (reference sequence). CDR3 size: 14 residues. Here the CDR3 DNA reads TGTGCCAGTAGAGGGACAGACAGCACAGATACGCAGTATTTT. Translated: CASRGTDSTDTQYF.

CDR3 DNA: TGTGCCAGTAGTATGTCGTTCACCGGGGAGCTGTTTTTT. Its protein is CASSMSFTGELFF. The chain joins TRBV19 to TRBJ2-2; D is unclear. Germline V gene sequence: CDR1 LNHDA, CDR2 SQIVND (reference sequence). With 3 bases removed from V and 4 bases from J, the gap between germline ends came to 6 bases. The CDR3 loop spans 13 amino acids. Using reference TRBV19 and TRBJ2-2 for the parts outside the CDR3, the full variable domain is DGGITQSPKYLFRKEGQNVTLSCEQNLNHDAMYWYRQDPGQGLRLIYYSQIVNDFQKGDIAEGYSVSREKKESFPLTVTSAQKNPTAFYLCASSMSFTGELFFGEGSRLTVL.

This sequence joins TRBV7-8 and TRBJ2-5; D gene unclear. V dropped 5 bases and J dropped 2 bases, with 3 bases sitting between them. CDR1 and CDR2 (germline): SGHVS, FQNEAQ. The CDR3 loop spans 11 amino acids. The CDR3 loop reads CASSIQETQYF. CDR3 nucleotide sequence: TGTGCCAGCAGCATACAAGAGACCCAGTACTTC.

This clone was detected only once. J is TRBJ2-7 and V is TRBV3-1 (or the pseudogene TRBV3-2); 10 bases fit TRBD2. Germline V gives CDR1 LGHDT, CDR2 YNNKEL (reference sequence). J was trimmed by 12 bases and V by 4 bases; bases with no gene match: 9. There are 13 residues in the CDR3. This CDR3 reads CASSLWGTSETYF. For the CDR3, the DNA is TGTGCCAGCAGCCTCTGGGGGACTAGCGAAACGTACTTC.

The genes are TRBV2 and TRBJ2-7; 7 nucleotides align to TRBD2. Germline CDR1 SNHLY, CDR2 FYNNEI. J gave up 0 bases and V 3 bases, and 5 bases lay outside the gene matches. The CDR3 length is 15 residues. CDR3 region: CASSEGLSYSYEQYF. The CDR3 DNA sequence: TGTGCCAGCAGTGAGGGACTATCCTACTCCTACGAGCAGTACTTC.

The chain employs TRBV6-6 and TRBJ2-7; D may be TRBD1 (5 bases). Trimming stripped 2 bases from V and 6 bases from J, with 14 bases between. In germline, CDR1 is MNHNY, CDR2 SVGAGI (reference sequence). The CDR3 has 14 amino acids. CDR3 sequence (DNA): TGTGCCAGCAGTTACATACAGGAGAGGAGCGAGCAGTACTTC. It codes for CASSYIQERSEQYF.

The V gene is TRBV5-6, the J gene TRBJ1-1, with TRBD1 as a possible D gene (6 bases). Trimming took 5 bases from V and 0 from J, leaving 14 bases between them. The CDR3 covers 15 residues. Looked up from germline, CDR1 is SGHDT and CDR2 is YYEEEE. The CDR3 protein is CASRRGFAMNTEAFF. The CDR3 coding sequence is TGTGCCAGCAGGAGGGGGTTTGCTATGAACACTGAAGCTTTCTTT.

The rearrangement joins TRBV9 to TRBJ2-1, with TRBD2 identical over 10 bases. CDR1 is SGDLS and CDR2 is YYNGEE in the germline V gene. V lost 4 bases and J lost 6; bases outside the gene matches: 4. The length of the CDR3 is 14 residues. The CDR3 is CASSPERGGNEQFF. DNA of the CDR3: TGTGCCAGCAGCCCCGAGCGGGGGGGCAATGAGCAGTTCTTC.

The gene calls are TRBV3-1 (or the pseudogene TRBV3-2) and TRBJ2-1, with D tentatively TRBD2 (6 bases). Germline CDR1 LGHDT, CDR2 YNNKEL (reference sequence). V dropped 4 bases and J dropped 13 bases, with 26 bases sitting between them. The CDR3 loop spans 16 amino acids. The CDR3 here is CASSPMTSGGSRNQFF. DNA of the CDR3: TGTGCCAGCAGCCCAATGACTAGTGGCGGTTCTAGAAACCAGTTCTTC.

V gene TRBV7-9 combines with J gene TRBJ1-1; the D is unclear. Germline V gene data show CDR1 as SEHNR and CDR2 as FQNEAQ (reference sequence). V lost 5 bases and J lost 5, with 18 bases in between. The CDR3 is 15 amino acids. The CDR3 DNA follows: TGTGCCAGCAGCCCCAACAACTTCGCGGGGACTGAAGCTTTCTTT. This gives the protein CASSPNNFAGTEAFF.

V gene TRBV24-1 combines with J gene TRBJ2-7, with D possibly TRBD2 on 7 matching bases. The CDR3 has 14 amino acids. CDR1 and CDR2 (germline): KGHDR, SFDVKD. Trimming took off 7 bases at V and 5 bases at J, with 17 bases between the two ends. The CDR3 sequence: CATSVGGAVDEQYF. The CDR3 DNA sequence: TGTGCCACCAGCGTGGGGGGGGCGGTGGACGAGCAGTACTTC.

CDR3 region: CASRGGSYEQFF. CDR3 in DNA: TGTGCCAGCAGGGGCGGGAGCTATGAGCAGTTCTTC. The chain has TRBV11-2 and TRBJ2-1; 7 bases are a match to TRBD2. The CDR3 has 12 amino acids. Per the germline V gene, CDR1 is SGHAT and CDR2 is FQNNGV. The ends lost 6 bases at V and 8 bases at J; junction bases unmatched: 4.

This rearrangement joins TRBV6-5 to TRBJ1-2; 10 bases line up with TRBD1. Trimming removed 4 bases from V and 2 bases from J; junction bases left unmatched: 4. Germline CDR1 is MNHEY and CDR2 is SVGAGI. This CDR3 region has 15 residues. The CDR3 reads CASSSPGQGNYGYTF. CDR3 DNA sequence: TGTGCCAGCAGTTCACCGGGACAGGGGAACTATGGCTACACCTTC.

The rearrangement links TRBV5-5 to TRBJ2-7; a possible D gene is TRBD2 (6 bases). The CDR3 contains 14 residues. In germline, CDR1 is SGHKS, CDR2 YYEKEE (reference sequence). V was clipped by 0 bases and J by 2 bases, with 9 bases between them. The chain's CDR3 is CASSLELAAYEQYF. The CDR3 DNA reads TGTGCCAGCAGCTTGGAACTAGCTGCCTACGAGCAGTACTTC.

In its sample, this clone was seen once. CDR3 loop: CASSSGEQFF. CDR3 nucleotides: TGTGCCAGCAGTTCGGGTGAGCAGTTCTTC. The rearrangement uses TRBV7-2 and TRBJ2-1; no reliable D call. This CDR3 is built from 10 residues. V lost 6 bases and J lost 9, with 6 bases in between. The germline gives CDR1 SGHTA, CDR2 FQGNSA.

This clone was recorded once. The chain joins TRBV29-1 to TRBJ1-1; maybe TRBD1 (6 bases). The CDR3 extends over 11 amino acids. Germline assignment: CDR1 SQVTM and CDR2 ANQGSEA. Trimming shortened V by 2 bases and J by 8 bases, and 9 bases separated the two germline ends. Here the CDR3 reads CSVESTGEAFF. In nucleotides, the CDR3 is TGCAGCGTTGAATCAACAGGGGAAGCTTTCTTT.